This section outlines one TCR beta chain sequence together with its context. Its antigen is still unknown. The sample comes from a study of T cell responses to AZD1222 COVID-19 vaccine. Repertoires were generated with immunoSEQ multiplex PCR, while TCRdb's copy carries only in-frame clones and drops some. The table includes fewer than 200,000 clones, approximately 90% detected once. Whole-study findings and limits: Sampling captured repertoires only after the peak T cell response.

Trimming took off 3 bases at V and 0 bases at J, with 13 bases between the two ends. CDR3 length: 16 residues. Germline assignment: CDR1 SGDLS and CDR2 YYNGEE. This sample comprised peripheral blood, obtained 28 days after the second dose of the MenACWY control vaccine. This TCR was recovered from an adult who received the MenACWY meningococcal vaccine as a control. The chain recombines TRBV9 with TRBJ1-3, with D tentatively TRBD1 (5 bases). The CDR3 nucleotides are TGTGCCAGCAGCGCCGCGACAGTCCTCTCTGGAAACACCATATATTTT. This translates into CASSAATVLSGNTIYF.